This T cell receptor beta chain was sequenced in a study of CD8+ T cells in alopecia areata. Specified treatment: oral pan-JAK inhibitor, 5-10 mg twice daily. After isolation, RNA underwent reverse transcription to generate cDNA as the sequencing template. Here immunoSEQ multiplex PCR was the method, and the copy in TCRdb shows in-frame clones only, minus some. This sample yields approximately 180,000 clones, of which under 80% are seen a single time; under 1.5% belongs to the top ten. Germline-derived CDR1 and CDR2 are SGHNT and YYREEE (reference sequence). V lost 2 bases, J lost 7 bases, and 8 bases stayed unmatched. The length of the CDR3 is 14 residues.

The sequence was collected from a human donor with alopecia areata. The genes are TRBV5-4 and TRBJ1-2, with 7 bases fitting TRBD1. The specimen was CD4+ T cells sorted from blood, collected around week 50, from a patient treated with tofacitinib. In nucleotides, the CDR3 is TGTGCCAGCAGCTTCAGCGACAGGGAGAGTGGCTACACCTTC. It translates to CASSFSDRESGYTF.